These 5 T cell receptor beta chains share one sample of origin, sequenced in a study of immune characterization of retroperitoneal liposarcoma. TCRdb independently ran MiXCR on the PCR reads; one entry per CDR3 protein. The sample has 2,900 or so distinct CDR3 sequences, around 42% seen once. Specimen: tumor tissue. These receptors came from a male donor with retroperitoneal liposarcoma.

By sample fraction, this clonotype is large. The rearrangement uses TRBV7-2 and TRBJ2-5; maybe TRBD2 (6 bases). TRBJ2-7 explains the end of the DNA better; the J call may be wrong. The CDR3 extends over 15 amino acids. Germline CDR1 SGHTA, CDR2 FQGNSA. DNA of the CDR3: TGTGCCAGCAGCTTAGATAGGCAGCGGGTGTTCGAGCAGTACTTC. Protein product: CASSLDRQRVFEQYF.

This clonotype has just a few counts. Since a much larger clone is just one base distant, this may be a read error. The genes are TRBV7-2 and TRBJ2-1, with D maybe TRBD1 (6 bases). The CDR3 is 14 amino acids. Germline V gives CDR1 SGHTA, CDR2 FQGNSA. Trimming removed 2 bases from V and 13 bases from J, with 18 bases in between. This chain's CDR3 is CASSLTGPQETQFF. In DNA, the CDR3 is TGTGCCAGCAGCTTAACAGGGCCCCAAGAGACCCAGTTCTTC.

The V and J genes are TRBV6-1 and TRBJ2-1; tentatively, D is TRBD2 (6 bases). Trimming took off 6 bases at V and 1 base at J, with 16 bases between the two ends. Germline V gives CDR1 MNHNS, CDR2 SASEGT. The CDR3 contains 16 residues. The chain's CDR3 is CASSSIIGGSYNEQFF. The CDR3 region has the DNA TGTGCCAGCAGCTCCATTATCGGGGGATCCTACAATGAGCAGTTCTTC.

V is TRBV4-1 and J is TRBJ2-1; 7 bases are a match to TRBD1. V shed 4 bases, J shed 10 bases, and the junction held 13 bases outside the gene matches. Germline CDR1 reads MGHRA; CDR2 reads YSYEKL. The length of the CDR3 is 15 residues. The CDR3 DNA reads TGCGCCAGCAGCCGAGAACCCGAGGGGGCGTACGAGCAGTTCTTC. Its translation: CASSREPEGAYEQFF.

This clonotype appeared once. The chain joins TRBV7-2 to TRBJ2-1; TRBD2 is a possible D gene (6 bases). V was cut by 7 bases and J by 6 bases, with 10 bases left in between. The CDR3 is made up of 12 amino acids. Germline-derived CDR1 and CDR2 are SGHTA and FQGNSA. CDR3 sequence (DNA): TGTGCCAGCACCCGGGACTCCAATGAGCAGTTCTTC. Its protein is CASTRDSNEQFF.